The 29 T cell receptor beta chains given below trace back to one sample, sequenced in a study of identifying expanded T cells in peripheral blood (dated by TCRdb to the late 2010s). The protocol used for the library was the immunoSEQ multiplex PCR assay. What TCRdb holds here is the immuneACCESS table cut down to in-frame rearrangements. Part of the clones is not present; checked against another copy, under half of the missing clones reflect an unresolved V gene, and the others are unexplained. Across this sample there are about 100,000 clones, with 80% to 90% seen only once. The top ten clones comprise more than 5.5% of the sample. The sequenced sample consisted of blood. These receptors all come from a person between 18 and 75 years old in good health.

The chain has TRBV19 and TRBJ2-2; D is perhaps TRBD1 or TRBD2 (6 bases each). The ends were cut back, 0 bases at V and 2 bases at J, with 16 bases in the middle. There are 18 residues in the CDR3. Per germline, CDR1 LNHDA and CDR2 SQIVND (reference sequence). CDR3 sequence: CASSIDMGGQGNTGELFF. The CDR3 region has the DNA TGTGCCAGTAGTATAGATATGGGGGGCCAGGGAAACACCGGGGAGCTGTTTTTT.

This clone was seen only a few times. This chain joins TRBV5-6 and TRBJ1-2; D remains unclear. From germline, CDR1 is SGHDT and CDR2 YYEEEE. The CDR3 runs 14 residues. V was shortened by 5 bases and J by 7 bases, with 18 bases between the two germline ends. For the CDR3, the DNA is TGTGCCAGCAGTACGCAGACTCCGATCGGTGGCTACACCTTC. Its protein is CASSTQTPIGGYTF.

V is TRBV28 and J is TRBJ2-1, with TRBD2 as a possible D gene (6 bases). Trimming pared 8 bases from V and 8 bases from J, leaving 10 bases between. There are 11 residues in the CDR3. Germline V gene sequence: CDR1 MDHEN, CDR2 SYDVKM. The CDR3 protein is CASQDYDEQFF. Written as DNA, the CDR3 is TGTGCCAGCCAGGACTATGATGAGCAGTTCTTC.

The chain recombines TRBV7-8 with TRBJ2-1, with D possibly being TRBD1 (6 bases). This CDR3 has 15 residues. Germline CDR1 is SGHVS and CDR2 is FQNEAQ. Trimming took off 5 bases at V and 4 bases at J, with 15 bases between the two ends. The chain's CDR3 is CASSRPGDRYNEQFF. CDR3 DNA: TGTGCCAGCAGCCGCCCAGGGGATCGGTACAATGAGCAGTTCTTC.

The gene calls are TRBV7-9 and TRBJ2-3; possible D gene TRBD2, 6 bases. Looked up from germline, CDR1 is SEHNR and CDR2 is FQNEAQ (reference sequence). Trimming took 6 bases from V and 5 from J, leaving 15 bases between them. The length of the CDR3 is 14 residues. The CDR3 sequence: CASSIRDWQDTQYF. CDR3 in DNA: TGTGCCAGCAGTATAAGGGACTGGCAAGATACGCAGTATTTT.

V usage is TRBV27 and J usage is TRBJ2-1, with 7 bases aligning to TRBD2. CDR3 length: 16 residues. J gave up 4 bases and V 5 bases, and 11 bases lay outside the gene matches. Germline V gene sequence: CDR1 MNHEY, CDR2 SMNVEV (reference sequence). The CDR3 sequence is CASSSGTPIPYNEQFF. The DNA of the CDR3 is TGTGCCAGCAGTAGCGGGACCCCCATACCGTACAATGAGCAGTTCTTC.

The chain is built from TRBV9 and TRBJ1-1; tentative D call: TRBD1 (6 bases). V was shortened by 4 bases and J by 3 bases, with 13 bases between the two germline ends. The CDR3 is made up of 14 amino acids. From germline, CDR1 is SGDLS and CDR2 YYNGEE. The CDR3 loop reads CASSQTGGHTEAFF. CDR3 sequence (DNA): TGTGCCAGCAGCCAGACAGGAGGTCACACTGAAGCTTTCTTT.

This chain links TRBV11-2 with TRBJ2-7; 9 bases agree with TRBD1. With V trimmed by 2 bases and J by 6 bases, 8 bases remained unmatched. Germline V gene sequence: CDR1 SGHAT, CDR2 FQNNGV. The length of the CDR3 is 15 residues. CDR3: CASSLTGGEGIEQYF. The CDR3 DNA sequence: TGTGCCAGCAGCTTAACAGGGGGCGAGGGAATCGAGCAGTACTTC.

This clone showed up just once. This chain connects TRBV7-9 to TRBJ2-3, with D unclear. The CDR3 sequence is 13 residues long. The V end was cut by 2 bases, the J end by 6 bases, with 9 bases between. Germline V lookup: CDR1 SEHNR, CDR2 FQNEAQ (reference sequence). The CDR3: CASSLLGQDTQYF. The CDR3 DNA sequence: TGTGCCAGCAGCTTACTAGGCCAGGATACGCAGTATTTT.

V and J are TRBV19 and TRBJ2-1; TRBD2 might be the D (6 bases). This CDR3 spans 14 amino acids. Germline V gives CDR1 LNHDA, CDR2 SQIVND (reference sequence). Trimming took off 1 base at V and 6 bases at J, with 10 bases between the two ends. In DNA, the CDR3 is TGTGCCAGTAGTATAGGGAGGAGGGGCAATGAGCAGTTCTTC. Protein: CASSIGRRGNEQFF.

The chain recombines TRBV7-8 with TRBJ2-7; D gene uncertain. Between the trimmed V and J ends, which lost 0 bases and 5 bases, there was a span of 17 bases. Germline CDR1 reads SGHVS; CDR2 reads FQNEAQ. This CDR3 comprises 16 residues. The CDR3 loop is CASSLATAGRAHEQYF. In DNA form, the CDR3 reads TGTGCCAGCAGCTTAGCGACCGCCGGGCGCGCCCACGAGCAGTACTTC.

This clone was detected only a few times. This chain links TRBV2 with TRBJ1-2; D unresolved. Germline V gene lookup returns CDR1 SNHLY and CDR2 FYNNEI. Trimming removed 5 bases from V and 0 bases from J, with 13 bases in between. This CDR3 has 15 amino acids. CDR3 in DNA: TGTGCCAGCAGTCGCCGCGGGTATTCTAACTATGGCTACACCTTC. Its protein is CASSRRGYSNYGYTF.

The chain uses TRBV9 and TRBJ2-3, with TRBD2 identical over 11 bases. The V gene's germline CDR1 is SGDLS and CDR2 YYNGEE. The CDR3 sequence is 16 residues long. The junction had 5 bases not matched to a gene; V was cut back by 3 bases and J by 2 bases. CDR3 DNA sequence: TGTGCCAGCAGCGCCCTAGCGGGGGGACTCACAGATACGCAGTATTTT. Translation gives CASSALAGGLTDTQYF.

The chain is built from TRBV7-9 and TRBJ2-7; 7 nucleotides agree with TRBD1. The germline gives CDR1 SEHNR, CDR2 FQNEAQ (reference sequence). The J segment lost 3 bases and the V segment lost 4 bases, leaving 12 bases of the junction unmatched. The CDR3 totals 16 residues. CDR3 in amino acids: CASSSQGQRDLYEQYF. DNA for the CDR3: TGTGCCAGCAGCTCCCAGGGACAGCGAGACCTCTACGAGCAGTACTTC.

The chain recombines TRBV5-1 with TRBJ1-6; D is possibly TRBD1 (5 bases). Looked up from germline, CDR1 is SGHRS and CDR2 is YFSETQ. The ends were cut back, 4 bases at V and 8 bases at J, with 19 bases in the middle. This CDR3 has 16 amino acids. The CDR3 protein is CASSPGRVPHHSPLHF. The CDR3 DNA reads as TGCGCCAGCAGCCCGGGACGGGTCCCACACCATTCACCCCTCCACTTT.

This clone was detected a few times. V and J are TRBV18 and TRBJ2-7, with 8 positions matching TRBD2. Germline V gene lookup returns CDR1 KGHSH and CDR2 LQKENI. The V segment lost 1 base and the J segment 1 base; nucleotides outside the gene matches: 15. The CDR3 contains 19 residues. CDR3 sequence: CASSPLRIGGAPGSYEQYF. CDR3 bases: TGTGCCAGCTCACCACTCCGAATCGGGGGGGCTCCTGGGTCCTACGAGCAGTACTTC.

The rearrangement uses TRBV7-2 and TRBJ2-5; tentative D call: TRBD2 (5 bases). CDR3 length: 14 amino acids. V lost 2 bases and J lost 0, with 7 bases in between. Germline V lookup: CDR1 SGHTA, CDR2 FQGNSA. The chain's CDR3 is CASSLRGNQETQYF. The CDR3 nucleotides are TGTGCCAGCAGCTTACGAGGGAACCAAGAGACCCAGTACTTC.

The CDR3 reads CASSLTTGSINYGYTF. As DNA, the CDR3 is TGTGCCAGCAGCCTTACGACAGGTTCAATTAACTATGGCTACACCTTC. The rearrangement uses TRBV7-8 and TRBJ1-2, with a possible D match to TRBD1 (6 bases). In germline, CDR1 is SGHVS, CDR2 FQNEAQ. V gave up 5 bases and J gave up 1 base, with 17 bases separating them. The CDR3 covers 16 residues.

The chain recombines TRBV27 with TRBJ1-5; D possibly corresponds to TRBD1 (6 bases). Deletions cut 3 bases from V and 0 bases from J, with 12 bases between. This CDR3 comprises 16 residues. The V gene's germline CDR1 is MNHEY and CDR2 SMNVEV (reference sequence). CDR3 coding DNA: TGTGCCAGCAGTTTCTCAGGGGTTAATAGCAATCAGCCCCAGCATTTT. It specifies CASSFSGVNSNQPQHF.

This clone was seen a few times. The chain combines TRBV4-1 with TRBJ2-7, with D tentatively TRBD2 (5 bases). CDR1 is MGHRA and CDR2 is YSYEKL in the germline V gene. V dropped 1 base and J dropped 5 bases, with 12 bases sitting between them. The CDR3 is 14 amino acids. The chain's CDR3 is CASSQAETTDEQYF. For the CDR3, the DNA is TGCGCCAGCAGCCAAGCAGAGACTACCGACGAGCAGTACTTC.

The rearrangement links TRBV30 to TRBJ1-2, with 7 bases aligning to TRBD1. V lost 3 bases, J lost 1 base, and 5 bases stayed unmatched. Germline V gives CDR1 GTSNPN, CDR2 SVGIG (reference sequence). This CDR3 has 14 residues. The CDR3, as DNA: TGTGCCTGGAGACGAACAGGGGTTAACTATGGCTACACCTTC. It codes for CAWRRTGVNYGYTF. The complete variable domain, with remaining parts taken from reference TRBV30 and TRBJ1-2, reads SQTIHQWPATLVQPVGSPLSLECTVEGTSNPNLYWYRQAAGRGLQLLFYSVGIGQISSEVPQNLSASRPQDRQFILSSKKLLLSDSGFYLCAWRRTGVNYGYTFGSGTRLTVV.

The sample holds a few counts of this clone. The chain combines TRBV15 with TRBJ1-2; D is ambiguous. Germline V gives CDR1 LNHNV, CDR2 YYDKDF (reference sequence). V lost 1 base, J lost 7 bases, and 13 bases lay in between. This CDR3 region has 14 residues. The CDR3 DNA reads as TGTGCCACCAGCAGAGCGCGGCAGGCGTCTGGCTACACCTTC. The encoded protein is CATSRARQASGYTF.

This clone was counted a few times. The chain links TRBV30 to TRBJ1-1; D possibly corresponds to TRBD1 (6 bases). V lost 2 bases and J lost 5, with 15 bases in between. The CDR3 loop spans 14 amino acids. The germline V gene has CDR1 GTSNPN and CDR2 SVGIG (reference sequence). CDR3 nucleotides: TGTGCCTGGAGTTCCAGGGGTCGTGGGACTGAAGCTTTCTTT. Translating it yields CAWSSRGRGTEAFF.

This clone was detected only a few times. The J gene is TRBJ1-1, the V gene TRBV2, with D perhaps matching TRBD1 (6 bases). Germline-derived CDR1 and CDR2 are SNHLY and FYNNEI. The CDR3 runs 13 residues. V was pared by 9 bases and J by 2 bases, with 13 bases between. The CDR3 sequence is CASRTDVNTEAFF. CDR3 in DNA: TGTGCCAGTCGGACAGATGTTAACACTGAAGCTTTCTTT.

The CDR3 protein is CASSRWRETQYF. The DNA for the CDR3 is TGTGCCAGCAGCCGGTGGAGGGAGACCCAGTACTTC. The J gene is TRBJ2-5, the V gene TRBV6-1; perhaps TRBD2 as D (5 bases). The germline V gene encodes CDR1 MNHNS and CDR2 SASEGT. Trimming pared 6 bases from V and 5 bases from J, leaving 10 bases between. The CDR3 spans 12 residues.

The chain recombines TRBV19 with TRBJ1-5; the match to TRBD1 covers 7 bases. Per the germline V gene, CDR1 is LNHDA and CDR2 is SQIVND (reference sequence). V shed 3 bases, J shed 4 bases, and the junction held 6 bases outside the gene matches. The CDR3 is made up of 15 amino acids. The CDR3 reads CASSMVGGGNQPQHF. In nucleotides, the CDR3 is TGTGCCAGTAGTATGGTAGGGGGCGGTAATCAGCCCCAGCATTTT.

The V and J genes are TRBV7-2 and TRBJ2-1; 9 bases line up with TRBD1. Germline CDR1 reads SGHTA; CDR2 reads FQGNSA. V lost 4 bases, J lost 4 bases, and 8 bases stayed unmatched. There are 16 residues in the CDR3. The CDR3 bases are TGTGCCAGCAGCTCCCAACAGGGGGCGAAGTACAATGAGCAGTTCTTC. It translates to CASSSQQGAKYNEQFF.

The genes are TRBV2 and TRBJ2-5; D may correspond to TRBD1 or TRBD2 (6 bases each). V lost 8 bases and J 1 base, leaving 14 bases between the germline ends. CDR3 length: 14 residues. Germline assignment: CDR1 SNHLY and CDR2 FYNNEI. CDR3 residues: CASSLSGAQETQYF. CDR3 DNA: TGTGCCAGCTCGCTGTCGGGGGCCCAAGAGACCCAGTACTTC.

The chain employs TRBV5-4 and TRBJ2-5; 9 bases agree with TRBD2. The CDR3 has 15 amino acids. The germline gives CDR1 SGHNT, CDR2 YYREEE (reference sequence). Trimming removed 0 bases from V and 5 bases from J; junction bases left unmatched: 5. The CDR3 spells CASSLAGLALETQYF. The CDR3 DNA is TGTGCCAGCAGCTTGGCGGGACTAGCTTTGGAGACCCAGTACTTC. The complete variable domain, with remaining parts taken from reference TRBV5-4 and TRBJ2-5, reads ETGVTQSPTHLIKTRGQQVTLRCSSQSGHNTVSWYQQALGQGPQFIFQYYREEENGRGNFPPRFSGLQFPNYSSELNVNALELDDSALYLCASSLAGLALETQYFGPGTRLLVL.